One T cell receptor beta chain is described in this entry. The sample belongs to a study of shared clonotypes between healthy human individuals. CD8 cells classed as naive were CD45RO-negative and positively selected for CCR7, excluding terminally differentiated effector memory CD45RA+ cells. Profiling relied on immunoSEQ multiplex PCR, and the TCRdb table lists in-frame clones only, not all of them. This table has about 2.2 million clones, 80% to 95% appearing once. This CDR3 has 17 residues. In germline, CDR1 is SNHLY, CDR2 FYNNEI. V lost 0 bases, J lost 6 bases, and 10 bases stayed unmatched. The TCR was taken from a young man in good health. Some clones in this sample may be carry-over from other donors' samples. The sample comprised naive CD8+ T cells from PBMCs. This sequence joins TRBV2 and TRBJ2-2; 7 bases are shared with TRBD2. The CDR3 DNA reads TGTGCCAGCAGTGAAGCGTTCGGGACTATTGATCCCGGGGAGCTGTTTTTT. Translation: CASSEAFGTIDPGELFF.